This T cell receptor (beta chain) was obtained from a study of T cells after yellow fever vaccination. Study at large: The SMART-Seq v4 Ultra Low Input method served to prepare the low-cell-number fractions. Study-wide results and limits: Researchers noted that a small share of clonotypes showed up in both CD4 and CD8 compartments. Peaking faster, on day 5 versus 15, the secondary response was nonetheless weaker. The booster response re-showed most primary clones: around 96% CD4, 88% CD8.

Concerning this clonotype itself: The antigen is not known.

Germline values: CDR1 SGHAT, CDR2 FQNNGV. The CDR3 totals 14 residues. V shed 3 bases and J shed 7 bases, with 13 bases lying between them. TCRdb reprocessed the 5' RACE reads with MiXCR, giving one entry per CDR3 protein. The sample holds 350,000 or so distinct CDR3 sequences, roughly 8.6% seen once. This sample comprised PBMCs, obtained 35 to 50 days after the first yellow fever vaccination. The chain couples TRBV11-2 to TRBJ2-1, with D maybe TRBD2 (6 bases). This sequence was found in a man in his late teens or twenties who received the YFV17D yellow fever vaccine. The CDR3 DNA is TGTGCCAGCAGCTTTGGGGTGGGGACTAATGAGCAGTTCTTC. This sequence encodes CASSFGVGTNEQFF.